The T cell receptor (beta chain) described here comes from a study of blood T cell repertoires in COVID-19. Study as a whole: COVID-19 samples, acute and convalescent, were from the United States, Italy and Spain. T cells, B-cell-depleted T cells, or PBMCs supplied cDNA or gDNA.

The CDR3 has 18 residues. The V gene end was trimmed by 2 bases and the J gene end by 3 bases; junction bases not matched to a gene: 12. In germline, CDR1 is KGHSY, CDR2 FQNENV. In the authors' methods: For nucleated cells, counts were estimated from reference gene primer amplification. Sequencing used immunoSEQ multiplex PCR; TCRdb keeps in-frame clones, though not all of them. V, J and clone size derive from that table, while D and trimming were established from the DNA sequence. The table records under 250,000 clones, 75% to 85% of them present only once. Sequencing was performed on peripheral blood. This TCR was recovered from a human donor in a cohort sampled during active COVID-19. V and J are TRBV16 and TRBJ2-7; 11 positions agree with TRBD1. CDR3 DNA: TGTGCCAGCAGCCAAAAGGATCGTCCCGGGACAGGGGGCTACGAGCAGTACTTC. Its protein is CASSQKDRPGTGGYEQYF. The full variable domain, rest sourced from reference TRBV16 and TRBJ2-7, is GEEVAQTPKHLVRGEGQKAKLYCAPIKGHSYVFWYQQVLKNEFKFLISFQNENVFDETGMPKERFSAKCLPNSPCSLEIQATKLEDSAVYFCASSQKDRPGTGGYEQYFGPGTRLTVT.